This T cell receptor (beta chain) was recovered during a study of cytomegalovirus exposure and HLA in healthy donors (dated by TCRdb to 2016 to 2017). Regarding the study in general: An earlier analysis of fewer than 750 of the donors reported about 260 Gb of sequence data and 95 million to 130 million unique TCR beta sequences obtained from approximately 180 million T cells. On average, around 240,000 unique TCR beta nucleotide sequences were sequenced per donor among about 400 genotyped donors of the cohort, with roughly 18% of those sequences being non-productive. High-throughput TCR immunosequencing, statistical association of individual TCRs with disease status, and machine learning were combined to predict cytomegalovirus infection status. Among the approximately 400 genotyped donors, around 79% belonged to the genetic ancestry cluster associated with self-reported Caucasian donors. Typing coverage varied by locus: about 620-640 donors for A, B, C, DRB1 and DQB1; around 560 for DQA1; more than 600 for DPA1; roughly 450 for DPB1. Donor age, sex, ethnicity and CMV serostatus were collected together with the repertoire data. Several DR-DQ haplotypes were handled as single units for association and clustering, since linkage in the cohort was strong. A later genetic analysis took genome-wide SNP genotypes for about 60% of the roughly 670 donors and used that subset as a discovery cohort. To study patterns of TCR occurrence, a later analysis re-analyzed previously published TCR beta repertoires from around 660 donors and added high-resolution HLA genotyping. To decide whether each TCR beta V gene segment behaved as functional or pseudogenic, an earlier analysis of several hundred of the donors relied on high-throughput TCR beta sequencing. Besides the first cohort of approximately 670 subjects, a separate validation cohort made up of over a hundred different subjects was used. Rather than using new phenotypic data, the later analysis identified candidate immune exposures from TCR beta sequences and from how often those sequences occurred across donors. An early release covering roughly 600 HLA-typed donors comprised approximately 290 gigabases of sequencing data and roughly 86 million unique TCR sequences. The study used immunosequencing to profile the T cell repertoires of 600 to 850 subjects and linked those repertoires to cytomegalovirus serostatus. The study aimed to test whether signatures of past pathogen exposure could be identified by cataloging public T cell receptors. HLA typing covered class I and class II loci at four-digit resolution. Every discovery cohort repertoire had been produced on one sequencing platform. Study-wide findings and limitations: In vitro tests confirmed that a few of the cytomegalovirus-associated TCR beta chains recognize cytomegalovirus antigens. Cytomegalovirus status was reported to be diagnosed by the classifier with high specificity and sensitivity in both the original and validation cohorts. Several of the top co-occurrence clusters appeared to be linked to parvovirus B19, influenza, CMV and Epstein-Barr virus, according to a later analysis. The sequencing pipeline was judged likely to have produced a cluster of highly shared sequence variants as a technical artifact. In a later genetic analysis, a missense DCLRE1C variant was associated with V-gene and J-gene trimming of TCR beta chains, and the association was replicated in an independent cohort. In this cohort, only TCR beta chains were sequenced, and detectable features were limited by the absence of alpha or paired-chain data. A later analysis found that HLA-associated TCR beta chains were more clonally expanded and had lower generation probabilities than equally common non-associated chains. In the study, some 180 TCR beta chains were listed as associated with cytomegalovirus. At a false discovery rate of 0.05, a later analysis linked around 17,000 TCR beta sequences to specific HLA alleles. While some public TCRs were present in many individuals, most TCR sequences turned up only very rarely across donors. Correlated functional status among segregating V segments might reflect linkage disequilibrium, but an unknown experimental factor could not be ruled out. It was suggested by the authors that the approach could potentially be generalized to other disease states and immunological phenotypes. The only immune exposure information available for the cohort was CMV serostatus. According to a later analysis, most CMV-associated TCR beta chains appeared to be HLA-restricted, and the HLA associations seemed to be driven largely by CMV exposure. Because counts were too low, roughly 16 rarely observed V segments, including chromosome 9 orphons, were excluded from the earlier analysis of a few hundred of the donors. Presence/absence analyses assumed roughly uniform sequencing depth across donors, an assumption that may not hold. Because the 87-base-pair reads could not distinguish some IMGT-functional V segments, including TRBV6-2 and TRBV6-3, those segments were excluded. A later genetic analysis reported fewer N-insertions in productive TCRs among donors in an Asian-associated ancestry cluster than the roughly 620-donor mean. A further reported finding was that TCR beta sequences accurately predicted the HLA-A and HLA-B alleles for most subjects in the first cohort. When HLA alleles, especially DR and DQ, strongly co-occurred, TCR associations were difficult to assign to individual alleles. In an earlier analysis of 587 of the donors, most TCR beta V segments appeared in productive rearrangements about 87% or about 30% of the time, broadly matching IMGT annotations. In a later analysis, the rate of TCR association differed among HLA loci, with DRB1 alleles having the most associated TCRs and HLA-C alleles having the fewest. Because HLA typing was missing for some donors at each locus, association tests included only the typed subset.

Library generation was performed with the immunoSEQ multiplex PCR assay. For the multiplex PCR, a mixture combining 60 forward primers for TCR Vbeta segments and 13 reverse primers for TCR Jbeta segments was used. A multiplex PCR assay on genomic DNA amplified the CDR3 region of rearranged TCR beta genes. The Illumina HiSeq System was used to sequence the amplified TCR beta libraries as 87-base-pair reads. The original pipeline was this. A later analysis counted some 74 million unique TCR beta chains across the 650 to 700 repertoires, and approximately 11 million of these chains were shared by at least two donors. Raw reads were error-corrected and collapsed into unique sequences with a nearest-neighbor algorithm that merged closely related sequences to remove PCR and sequencing errors. Alignment of CDR3 sequences to IMGT reference sequences was used to assign V, D and J gene segments. For a sequence to be retained, at least a six-nucleotide match to both a V gene segment and a J gene segment was required. A rearrangement was called productive if the CDR3 had no stop codons and remained in frame with V and J, and every other rearrangement was called non-productive. CDR3 was defined by IMGT convention, running from the second conserved V-encoded cysteine to the conserved J-encoded phenylalanine. Sequences without an unambiguous match to a single V gene segment were excluded from the earlier analysis of about 630 of the donors. An earlier analysis of a few hundred of the donors called V segments functional above 56.7% productive rearrangements and segregating when the between-donor standard deviation exceeded 5%. A statistical classification framework was developed to diagnose cytomegalovirus status using the catalog of TCR beta chain sequences. In a later analysis, V and J genes were assigned by comparing TCR nucleotide sequences against IMGT/GENE-DB human TR gene sequences. A later analysis assigned CDR3 sequences and most-parsimonious VDJ recombination scenarios with the TCRdist pipeline. A later analysis defined each TCR beta chain by its CDR3 amino acid sequence plus V-gene family, and excluded reads lacking a unique V-gene family. In a later analysis, some 600 highly shared, low-generation-probability nucleotide sequences were removed to address suspected cross-contamination and a sequencing artifact. For each public chain, a later analysis derived a clonal expansion index from normalized ranks of inferred template counts within each repertoire. In a later analysis, generation probabilities were computed using a VDJ recombination model fitted to out-of-frame rearrangements, and the results were checked against IGoR. Hypergeometric tests were used in a later analysis to score TCR-TCR, TCR-HLA and TCR-CMV co-occurrence, with a repertoire-size bias correction applied to the TCR pairs. A later analysis estimated false discovery rates by permuting HLA or CMV assignments 20 times. In a later analysis, co-occurring TCRs were grouped using DBSCAN, with TCRdist sequence similarity added in when clustering inside HLA-allele-positive subsets. Co-occurrence clustering excluded repertoires with fewer than 30,000 or more than 120,000 public chains, plus five with anomalous nucleotide sharing. The table was pulled from immuneACCESS by TCRdb, which kept in-frame rearrangements only. Such tables lose some clones; where checked, under half of the loss comes from unresolved V genes, and the rest has no known cause. V, J and clone size were drawn from that table, and D and trimming were deduced from the DNA. The sample table contains more than 200,000 clones; only one count was recorded for about 83% of them. Over 1% of the sample is in the top ten clones.

V was cut back by 3 bases and J by 6 bases, leaving a gap of 13 bases between them. Taken from cysteine to phenylalanine, the CDR3 has 14 residues. The kept DNA is CDR3 alone, 42 bases in frame from the first base. CDR1 and CDR2, looked up from the germline V gene, are ENHRY and SYGVKD. In the case of this clone: Its antigen is not yet known. No quality values exist for individual bases; no much larger clone is one base distant.

The cohort comprised under 700 healthy bone marrow donors. All cohort members were sampled while nominally healthy, although unrecorded immune exposures were likely present. CMV serostatus was positive for roughly 290 and negative for about half of the roughly 700 cohort members, and was not recorded for this donor. Every donor gave a peripheral blood sample, and the peripheral blood mononuclear cells from that sample were used for TCR beta sequencing. Genomic DNA extraction from the blood cell samples was performed with the Qiagen DNeasy Blood Extraction Kit. The sequence is built from TRBV10-3 and TRBJ2-3; perhaps TRBD2 is the D gene, with 5 bases matching. The source of this sequence is a human donor in good health. Specimen: PBMCs. Here the CDR3 is given as CAISEGLAGDTQYF. The nucleotide sequence reads as follows: TGTGCCATCAGTGAAGGACTGGCCGGGGATACGCAGTATTTT.